The clone carrying this TCR beta chain was detected only once. This entry comes from a study of blood T cell repertoires in COVID-19. About the study: Acute and convalescent COVID-19 samples came from the United States, Italy and Spain.

The data were produced by immunoSEQ multiplex PCR, yet TCRdb's version contains in-frame clones alone and is incomplete. This sample has around 180,000 clones, with about 80% found just once. V was shortened by 5 bases and J by 2 bases, with 10 bases between the two germline ends. Germline-derived CDR1 and CDR2 are GTSNPN and SVGIG (reference sequence). There are 13 residues in the CDR3. What was sequenced was peripheral blood. This chain links TRBV30 with TRBJ1-3, with D unresolved. This TCR was sampled from a man in his 70s with active or convalescent COVID-19. The CDR3 DNA is TGTGCCTGGGACACGGGAACTGGAAACACCATATATTTT. It codes for CAWDTGTGNTIYF.